The clone carrying this T cell receptor beta chain was observed at least ten times. Its matching antigen is unknown. This specimen comes from a study of regulatory T cells in long-lasting Graves disease. General observations from the study: It was in persistent disease that TRBV28, TRBJ1-2 and TRBJ2-5 were favored.

Looked up from germline, CDR1 is DFQATT and CDR2 is SNEGSKA (reference sequence). Between the trimmed V and J ends, which lost 8 bases and 6 bases, there was a span of 27 bases. The CDR3 is 16 residues long. Combining iRepertoire HTBI primers with Arm-PCR of CDR3 regions, the authors built TCR beta libraries. TCRdb analysed the multiplex PCR reads with MiXCR anew, one entry per CDR3 protein. The sample has about 200,000 distinct CDR3 sequences; 18% are singletons. Regarding time point: newly diagnosed GD, antithyroid drugs for less than 3 months. With RNA extracted from PBMCs as input, the TCR library was made. Peripheral blood, at nine milliliters, went into EDTA tubes.

The receptor's source is a female donor with Graves disease. The chain carries TRBV20-1 and TRBJ2-3; D could derive from TRBD1 or TRBD2 (6 bases each). Material: peripheral blood mononuclear cells (PBMCs), obtained at new diagnosis, from a patient treated with antithyroid drugs. The chain's CDR3 is CSLIPINGGGGDTQYF. DNA for the CDR3: TGCAGTTTAATCCCCATTAACGGGGGCGGTGGGGATACGCAGTATTTT.